The T cell receptor beta chain under discussion was sequenced for a study of CD8 T cells in ankylosing spondylitis. TCRdb reprocessed the 5' RACE reads via MiXCR and lists one record per CDR3 protein. Of roughly 240,000 distinct CDR3 sequences detected, less than 9.5% appear once; the ten largest clones hold 4.8%. This CDR3 region has 17 residues. Study-wide points: Reportedly, disease-linked clones are significantly enriched in ankylosing spondylitis patients' matched synovial fluid. Clones linked with disease were CD8+ and fairly uncommon in the peripheral blood. What appeared characteristic of ankylosing spondylitis blood was a TCR beta motif of fewer than ten highly homologous variants.

This clonotype was seen at least ten times. The antigen is undetermined. What was sequenced was blood, either unsorted or a sorted T cell fraction (not recorded which). This receptor was identified in a female donor with ankylosing spondylitis or in good health (not recorded which). This rearrangement joins TRBV21-1 to TRBJ2-7; the D call TRBD1 from the table was never checked on the DNA. TRBV21-1 is assigned pseudogene status. As DNA, the CDR3 is TGTGCCAGCAGCAGGTGTTTTGGGGACAGGGAAAGCTACGAGCAGTACTTC. Protein product: CASSRCFGDRESYEQYF.